This T cell receptor beta chain was identified in a study of OX40 agonist ivuxolimab in advanced cancers. Overall study: The dose of intravenous ivuxolimab that patients received every 2 weeks ranged from 0.01 to 10 mg/kg. General observations from the study: Mean expanded clone counts were higher in CD8+ than CD4+ T cells.

A remark on this clone: Its antigen is unidentified.

The CDR3 extends over 13 amino acids. With 5 bases removed from V and 2 bases from J, the gap between germline ends came to 4 bases. Germline values: CDR1 MNHEY, CDR2 SVGAGI. Profiling relied on immunoSEQ multiplex PCR, and the TCRdb table lists in-frame clones only, not all of them. Of 81,000 or so clones listed, 88% are singletons. Sample: CD4+ or CD8+ T cells sorted from blood, taken in a trial of the OX40 agonist ivuxolimab. This chain links TRBV6-5 with TRBJ2-6; D is ambiguous. This clonotype was sampled from an adult with an advanced solid tumor such as melanoma, head and neck, liver or kidney cancer. CDR3 in amino acids: CASSEAGANVLTF. As DNA, the CDR3 is TGTGCCAGCAGTGAAGCTGGGGCCAACGTCCTGACTTTC.